These T cell receptor beta chains were read from a single sample in a study of cytomegalovirus exposure and HLA in healthy donors. Clones were read by immunoSEQ multiplex PCR, and TCRdb kept only the in-frame ones, dropping some. This sample has 140,000 or so clones, with approximately 86% found just once. Source material: PBMCs. These receptors came from a middle-aged woman in good health and CMV-seronegative. Both conserved end residues are part of each CDR3. Each record gives: J gene, V gene, clone size, D gene, CDR3 protein, CDR3 DNA. D genes are given only for firm matches. A clone size is listed for some rows: how often the clone was seen (once, few, many), or a class if it is expanded.

j_gene: TRBJ2-5
v_gene: TRBV7-9
abundance: .
d_gene: .
CDR3aa: CSSSYRAGGETQYF
CDR3nt: TGTTCCAGCAGCTACCGGGCTGGGGGCGAGACCCAGTACTTC

j_gene: TRBJ1-5
v_gene: TRBV7-8
abundance: .
d_gene: TRBD1
CDR3aa: CASSHGQGGTQPQHF
CDR3nt: TGTGCCAGCAGCCACGGACAGGGTGGGACGCAGCCCCAGCATTTT

j_gene: TRBJ2-5
v_gene: TRBV4-2
abundance: .
d_gene: .
CDR3aa: CASRLDQGKQETQYF
CDR3nt: TGTGCCAGCAGACTTGATCAGGGGAAACAAGAGACCCAGTACTTC

j_gene: TRBJ1-1
v_gene: TRBV27
abundance: .
d_gene: .
CDR3aa: CASSFRTFTEAFF
CDR3nt: TGTGCCAGCAGTTTCAGGACTTTCACTGAAGCTTTCTTT

j_gene: TRBJ2-2
v_gene: TRBV9
abundance: .
d_gene: TRBD2
CDR3aa: CASSVEGSGRLTGELFF
CDR3nt: TGTGCCAGCAGCGTAGAAGGGAGCGGGAGGTTAACCGGGGAGCTGTTTTTT

j_gene: TRBJ2-7
v_gene: TRBV5-1
abundance: .
d_gene: .
CDR3aa: CASSLSLVTLAHEQYF
CDR3nt: TGCGCCAGCAGCTTGTCCCTTGTAACCTTGGCCCACGAGCAGTACTTC

j_gene: TRBJ1-1
v_gene: TRBV2
abundance: .
d_gene: TRBD1
CDR3aa: CASSGQGNTEAFF
CDR3nt: TGTGCCAGCAGTGGACAGGGGAACACTGAAGCTTTCTTT

j_gene: TRBJ2-3
v_gene: TRBV18
abundance: once
d_gene: .
CDR3aa: CASSPSGDTQYF
CDR3nt: TGTGCCAGCTCACCATCGGGAGATACGCAGTATTTT

j_gene: TRBJ1-2
v_gene: TRBV27
abundance: .
d_gene: TRBD1
CDR3aa: CASSQGGAIGGYTF
CDR3nt: TGTGCCAGCAGTCAGGGGGGCGCAATCGGTGGCTACACCTTC

j_gene: TRBJ1-2
v_gene: TRBV20-1
abundance: few
d_gene: TRBD1
CDR3aa: CSVGQYGYTF
CDR3nt: TGCAGTGTGGGACAGTATGGCTACACCTTC

j_gene: TRBJ2-3
v_gene: TRBV5-1
abundance: .
d_gene: TRBD2
CDR3aa: CASSLAPLTGTSATDTQYF
CDR3nt: TGCGCCAGCAGCTTGGCGCCCCTAACCGGGACTAGCGCCACAGATACGCAGTATTTT

j_gene: TRBJ1-1
v_gene: TRBV29-1
abundance: .
d_gene: .
CDR3aa: CSVGKRQLNTEAFF
CDR3nt: TGCAGCGTTGGGAAGCGACAGTTGAACACTGAAGCTTTCTTT

j_gene: TRBJ1-1
v_gene: TRBV28
abundance: .
d_gene: TRBD1
CDR3aa: CASTSETGMRTEAFF
CDR3nt: TGTGCCAGCACCTCCGAGACAGGGATGCGCACTGAAGCTTTCTTT

j_gene: TRBJ1-1
v_gene: TRBV5-1
abundance: .
d_gene: TRBD1
CDR3aa: CASSLGQGHTEAFF
CDR3nt: TGCGCCAGCAGCTTGGGACAGGGGCACACTGAAGCTTTCTTT

j_gene: TRBJ2-1
v_gene: TRBV5-4
abundance: .
d_gene: .
CDR3aa: CASSLVSSNEQFF
CDR3nt: TGTGCCAGCAGCTTGGTTTCGTCCAATGAGCAGTTCTTC

j_gene: TRBJ2-7
v_gene: TRBV7-2
abundance: .
d_gene: .
CDR3aa: CASSLIESYEQYF
CDR3nt: TGTGCCAGCAGCTTAATCGAGTCCTACGAGCAGTACTTC

j_gene: TRBJ2-7
v_gene: TRBV5-6
abundance: few
d_gene: TRBD2
CDR3aa: CASSREGLSEQYF
CDR3nt: TGTGCCAGCAGCAGGGAGGGCCTGAGCGAGCAGTACTTC

j_gene: TRBJ2-7
v_gene: TRBV27
abundance: .
d_gene: .
CDR3aa: CASSYSGPYEQYF
CDR3nt: TGTGCCAGCAGTTACAGCGGTCCCTACGAGCAGTACTTC